The following is a T cell receptor (beta chain) sequence with its context. The record originates from a study of blood T cell repertoires in COVID-19. Study as a whole: T cells, B-cell-depleted T cells, or PBMCs provided the cDNA or gDNA that served as material.

Clones were sequenced by immunoSEQ multiplex PCR, and TCRdb holds only the in-frame ones, with some missing. The sample has 200,000 to 250,000 clones; around nine tenths are singletons. Between the trimmed V and J ends, which lost 4 bases and 8 bases, there was a span of 17 bases. From germline, CDR1 is SNHLY and CDR2 FYNNEI. The CDR3 loop spans 14 amino acids. This rearrangement joins TRBV2 to TRBJ1-2; D is perhaps TRBD1 (6 bases). The specimen was peripheral blood. The receptor was isolated from a man aged 30 to 45 with COVID-19, enrolled during active disease. For the CDR3, the DNA is TGTGCCAGCAGTGTGGAACAGGGCCAAGGGGGCTACACCTTC. Residues: CASSVEQGQGGYTF.